Reported below is one TCR beta chain. In the original analysis: Nucleated cell number was recorded as an estimate derived from reference gene primer amplification. Clones were read by immunoSEQ multiplex PCR, and TCRdb kept only the in-frame ones, dropping some. The V and J calls and clone size are taken from that table; D and trimming were inferred from the DNA. Here the sample spans around 620,000 clones, 80% to 90% being singletons. The data originate from a study of blood T cell repertoires in COVID-19. Overall study: The origin of the acute and convalescent COVID-19 samples was the United States, Italy and Spain. PBMCs, B-cell-depleted T cells, or T cells were the source of the cDNA or gDNA that made up the material.

From germline, CDR1 is MGHRA and CDR2 YSYEKL. The CDR3 sequence is 15 residues long. Trimming took 4 bases from V and 1 from J, leaving 11 bases between them. The sequencing sample was made of peripheral blood. The receptor's source is a woman between 18 and 30 years old with acute or convalescent COVID-19. The rearrangement links TRBV4-1 to TRBJ1-5; D call uncertain. CDR3 loop: CASSRGGGSNQPQHF. The CDR3 region has the DNA TGCGCCAGCAGCCGGGGAGGAGGAAGCAATCAGCCCCAGCATTTT.